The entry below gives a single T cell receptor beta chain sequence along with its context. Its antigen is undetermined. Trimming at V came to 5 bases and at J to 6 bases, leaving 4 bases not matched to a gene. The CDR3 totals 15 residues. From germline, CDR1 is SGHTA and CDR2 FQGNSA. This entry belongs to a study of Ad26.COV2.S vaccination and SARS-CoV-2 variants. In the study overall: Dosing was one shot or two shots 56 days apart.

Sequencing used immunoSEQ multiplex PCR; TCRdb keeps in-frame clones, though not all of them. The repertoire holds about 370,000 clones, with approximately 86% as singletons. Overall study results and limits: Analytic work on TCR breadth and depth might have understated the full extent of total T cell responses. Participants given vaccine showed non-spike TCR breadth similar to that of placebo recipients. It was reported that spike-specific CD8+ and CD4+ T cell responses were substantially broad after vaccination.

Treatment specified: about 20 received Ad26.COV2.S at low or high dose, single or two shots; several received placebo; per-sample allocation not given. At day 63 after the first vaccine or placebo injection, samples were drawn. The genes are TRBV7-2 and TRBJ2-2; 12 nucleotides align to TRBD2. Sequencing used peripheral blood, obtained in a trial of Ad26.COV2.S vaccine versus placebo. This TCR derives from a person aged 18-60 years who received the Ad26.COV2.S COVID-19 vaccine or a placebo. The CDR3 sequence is CASSPRTSGAGELFF. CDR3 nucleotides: TGTGCCAGCAGCCCGCGGACTAGCGGGGCCGGGGAGCTGTTTTTT.